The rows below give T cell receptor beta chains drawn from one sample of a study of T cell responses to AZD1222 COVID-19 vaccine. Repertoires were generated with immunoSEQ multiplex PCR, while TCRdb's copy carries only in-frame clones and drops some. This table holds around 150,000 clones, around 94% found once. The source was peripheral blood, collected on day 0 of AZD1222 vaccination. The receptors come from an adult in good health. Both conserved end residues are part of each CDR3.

CDR3 protein: CASSYSSGAPREAFF; V gene: TRBV6-5; J gene: TRBJ1-1
CDR3 protein: CASSSRDSQNQPQHF; V gene: TRBV7-8; J gene: TRBJ1-5
CDR3 protein: CASSLGRMNTEAFF; V gene: TRBV6-2/TRBV6-3; J gene: TRBJ1-1
CDR3 protein: CASRQTGETEAFF; V gene: TRBV7-2; J gene: TRBJ1-1
CDR3 protein: CASSPRSPGARRYNEQFF; V gene: TRBV7-6; J gene: TRBJ2-1
CDR3 protein: CASSIVGGNTEAFF; V gene: TRBV19; J gene: TRBJ1-1
CDR3 protein: CASSKEGPRLNEQFF; V gene: TRBV2; J gene: TRBJ2-1
CDR3 protein: CASSAATPPYGYTF; V gene: TRBV6-4; J gene: TRBJ1-2
CDR3 protein: CASSPGATLSGGSGNTIYF; V gene: TRBV18; J gene: TRBJ1-3
CDR3 protein: CASSFGTGGSEKLFF; V gene: TRBV7-6; J gene: TRBJ1-4
CDR3 protein: CASVPGQGRYTEAFF; V gene: TRBV3-1/TRBV3-2; J gene: TRBJ1-1
CDR3 protein: CASTPGGFNQPQHF; V gene: TRBV28; J gene: TRBJ1-5
CDR3 protein: CASSLGQGGDGYTF; V gene: TRBV7-3; J gene: TRBJ1-2
CDR3 protein: CSVGVTSGNTIYF; V gene: TRBV29-1; J gene: TRBJ1-3
CDR3 protein: CASSLSGKNQPQHF; V gene: TRBV5-6; J gene: TRBJ1-5
CDR3 protein: CASSATKGAEKLFF; V gene: TRBV7-9; J gene: TRBJ1-4
CDR3 protein: CASSVSATSSYNEQFF; V gene: TRBV9; J gene: TRBJ2-1